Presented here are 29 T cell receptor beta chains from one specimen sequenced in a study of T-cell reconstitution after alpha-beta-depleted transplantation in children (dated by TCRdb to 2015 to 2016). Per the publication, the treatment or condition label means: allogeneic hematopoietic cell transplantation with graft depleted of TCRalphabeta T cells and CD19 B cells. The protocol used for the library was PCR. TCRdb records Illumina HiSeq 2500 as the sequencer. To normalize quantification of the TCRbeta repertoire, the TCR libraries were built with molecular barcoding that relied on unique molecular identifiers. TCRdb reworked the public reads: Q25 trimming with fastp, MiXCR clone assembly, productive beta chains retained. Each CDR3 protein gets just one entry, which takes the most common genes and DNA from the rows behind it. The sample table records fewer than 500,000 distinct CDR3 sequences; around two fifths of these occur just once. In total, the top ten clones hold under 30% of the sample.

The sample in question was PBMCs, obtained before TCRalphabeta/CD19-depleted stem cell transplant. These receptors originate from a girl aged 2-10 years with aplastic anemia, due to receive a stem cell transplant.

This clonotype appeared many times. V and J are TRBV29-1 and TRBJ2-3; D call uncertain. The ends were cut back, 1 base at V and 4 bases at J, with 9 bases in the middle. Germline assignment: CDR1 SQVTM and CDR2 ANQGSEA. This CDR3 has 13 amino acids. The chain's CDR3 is CSVEVNSPDTQYF. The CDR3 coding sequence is TGCAGCGTTGAAGTTAATAGCCCAGATACGCAGTATTTT.

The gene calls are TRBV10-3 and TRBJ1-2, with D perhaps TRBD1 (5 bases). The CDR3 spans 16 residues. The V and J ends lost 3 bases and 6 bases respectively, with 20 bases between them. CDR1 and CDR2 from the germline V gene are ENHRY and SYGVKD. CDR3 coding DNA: TGTGCCATCAGTGATGTGGGGCCGCCTGTGTACGATGGCTACACCTTC. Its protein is CAISDVGPPVYDGYTF.

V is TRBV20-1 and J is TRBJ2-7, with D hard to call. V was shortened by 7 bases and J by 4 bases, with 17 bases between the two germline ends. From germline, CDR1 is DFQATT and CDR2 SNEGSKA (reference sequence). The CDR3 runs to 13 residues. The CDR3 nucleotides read TGCAGTGGGGTGAAGACGACCCATTACGAGCAGTACTTC. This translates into CSGVKTTHYEQYF.

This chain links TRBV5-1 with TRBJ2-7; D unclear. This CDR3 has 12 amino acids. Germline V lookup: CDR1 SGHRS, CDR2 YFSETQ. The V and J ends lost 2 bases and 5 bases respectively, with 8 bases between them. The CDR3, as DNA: TGCGCCAGCAGCTTTAAAAGGGACGAGCAGTACTTC. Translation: CASSFKRDEQYF.

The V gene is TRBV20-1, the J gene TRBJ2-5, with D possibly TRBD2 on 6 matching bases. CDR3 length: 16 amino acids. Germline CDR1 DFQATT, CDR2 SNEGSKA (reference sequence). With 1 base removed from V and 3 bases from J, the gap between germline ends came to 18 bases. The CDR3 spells CSARVDREFIKETQYF. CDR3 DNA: TGCAGTGCTAGAGTGGACCGGGAGTTTATAAAAGAGACCCAGTACTTC.

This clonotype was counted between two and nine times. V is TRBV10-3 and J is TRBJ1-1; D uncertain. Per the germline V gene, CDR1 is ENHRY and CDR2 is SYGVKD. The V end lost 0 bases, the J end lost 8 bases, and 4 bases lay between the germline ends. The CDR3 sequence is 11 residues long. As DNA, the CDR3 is TGTGCCATCAGTGAGTCCTGGGAAGCTTTCTTT. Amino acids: CAISESWEAFF.

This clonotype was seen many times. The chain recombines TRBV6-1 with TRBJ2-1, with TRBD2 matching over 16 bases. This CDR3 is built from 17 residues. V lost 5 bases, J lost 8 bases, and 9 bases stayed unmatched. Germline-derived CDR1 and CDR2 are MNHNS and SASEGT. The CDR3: CASSPPLGLAGGDEQFF. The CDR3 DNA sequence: TGTGCCAGCAGTCCACCTTTGGGACTAGCGGGAGGGGATGAGCAGTTCTTC.

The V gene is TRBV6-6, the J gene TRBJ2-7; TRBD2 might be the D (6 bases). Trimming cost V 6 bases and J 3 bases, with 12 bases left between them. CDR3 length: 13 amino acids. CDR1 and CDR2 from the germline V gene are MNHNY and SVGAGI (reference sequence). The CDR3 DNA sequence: TGTGCCAGCAGACCCCCAGCGGGCTACGAGCAGTACTTC. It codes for CASRPPAGYEQYF.

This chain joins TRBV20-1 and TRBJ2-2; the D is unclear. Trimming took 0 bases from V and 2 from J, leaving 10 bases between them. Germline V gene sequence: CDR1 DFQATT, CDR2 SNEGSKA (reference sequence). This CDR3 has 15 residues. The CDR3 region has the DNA TGCAGTGCTAGAGATCGTACCCTCAACACCGGGGAGCTGTTTTTT. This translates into CSARDRTLNTGELFF.

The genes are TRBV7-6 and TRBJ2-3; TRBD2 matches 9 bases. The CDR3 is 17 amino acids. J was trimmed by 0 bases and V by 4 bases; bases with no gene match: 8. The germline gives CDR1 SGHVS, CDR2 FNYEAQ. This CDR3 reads CASSYRAGGSSTDTQYF. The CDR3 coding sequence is TGTGCCAGCAGCTATAGAGCGGGAGGATCTAGCACAGATACGCAGTATTTT.

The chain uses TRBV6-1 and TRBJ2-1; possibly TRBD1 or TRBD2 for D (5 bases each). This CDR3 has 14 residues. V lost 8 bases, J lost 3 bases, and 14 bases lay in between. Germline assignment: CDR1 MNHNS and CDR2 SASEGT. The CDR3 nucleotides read TGTGCCAGCCAAAGACAGCGGATCTACAATGAGCAGTTCTTC. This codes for CASQRQRIYNEQFF.

As DNA, the CDR3 is TGCAGTGCTAGTGAAAGTCTCTACGAGCAGTACTTC. This encodes CSASESLYEQYF. The genes are TRBV20-1 and TRBJ2-7; no firm D call. The CDR3 runs to 12 residues. V was pared by 3 bases and J by 3 bases, with 9 bases between. Germline V gene lookup returns CDR1 DFQATT and CDR2 SNEGSKA (reference sequence).

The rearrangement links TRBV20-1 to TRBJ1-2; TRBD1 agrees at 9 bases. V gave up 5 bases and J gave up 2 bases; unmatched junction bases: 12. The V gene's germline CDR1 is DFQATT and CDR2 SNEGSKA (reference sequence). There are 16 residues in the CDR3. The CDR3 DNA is TGCAGTGCTCCTTCAGCCCGACAGGGGGGGAACTATGGCTACACCTTC. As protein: CSAPSARQGGNYGYTF.

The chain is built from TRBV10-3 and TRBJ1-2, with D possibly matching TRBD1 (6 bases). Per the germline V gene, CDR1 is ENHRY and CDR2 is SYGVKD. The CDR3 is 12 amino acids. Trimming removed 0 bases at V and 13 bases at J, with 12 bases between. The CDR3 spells CAISESGNRATF. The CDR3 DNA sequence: TGTGCCATCAGTGAGTCGGGTAACAGGGCCACCTTC.

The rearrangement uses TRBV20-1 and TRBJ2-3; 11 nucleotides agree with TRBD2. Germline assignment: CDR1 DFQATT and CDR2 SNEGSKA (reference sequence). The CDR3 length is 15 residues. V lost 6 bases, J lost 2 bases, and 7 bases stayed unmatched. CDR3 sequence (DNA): TGCAGTGCAACAGGGACTAGCGGAACCACAGATACGCAGTATTTT. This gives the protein CSATGTSGTTDTQYF.

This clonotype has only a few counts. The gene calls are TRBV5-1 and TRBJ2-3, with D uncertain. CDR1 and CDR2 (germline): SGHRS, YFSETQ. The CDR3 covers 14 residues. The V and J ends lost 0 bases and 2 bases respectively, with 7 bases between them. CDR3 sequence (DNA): TGCGCCAGCAGCTTGGATTCCAACACAGATACGCAGTATTTT. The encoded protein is CASSLDSNTDTQYF.

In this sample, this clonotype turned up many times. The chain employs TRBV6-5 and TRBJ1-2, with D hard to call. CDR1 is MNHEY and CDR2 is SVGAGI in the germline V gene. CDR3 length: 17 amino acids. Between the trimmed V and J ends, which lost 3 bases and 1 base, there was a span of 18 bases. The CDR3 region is CASSYQAHSQINYGYTF. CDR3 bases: TGTGCCAGCAGTTATCAGGCTCACTCACAAATTAACTATGGCTACACCTTC.

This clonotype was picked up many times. CDR3 DNA: TGTGCCAGCCGGATAAGGGAAGGGTATGGCTACACCTTC. Protein product: CASRIREGYGYTF. The chain recombines TRBV2 with TRBJ1-2, with no clear D. This CDR3 region has 13 residues. Deletions cut 8 bases from V and 5 bases from J, with 15 bases between. The germline gives CDR1 SNHLY, CDR2 FYNNEI.

The CDR3, as DNA: TGTGCCAGCAGCTTGGAGGATTCTAGCCTGTACCAAGAGACCCAGTACTTC. Translated, it gives CASSLEDSSLYQETQYF. The chain has TRBV5-5 and TRBJ2-5, with D perhaps matching TRBD2 (5 bases). This CDR3 region has 17 residues. The germline CDR1 and CDR2 sequences are SGHKS and YYEKEE (reference sequence). Trimming stripped 0 bases from V and 0 bases from J, with 15 bases between.

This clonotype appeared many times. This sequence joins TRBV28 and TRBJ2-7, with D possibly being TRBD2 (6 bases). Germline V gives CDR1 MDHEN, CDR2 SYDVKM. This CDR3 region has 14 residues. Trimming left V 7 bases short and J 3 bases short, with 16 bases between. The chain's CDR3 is CASTPAGTIYEQYF. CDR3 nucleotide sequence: TGTGCCAGCACCCCTGCGGGGACCATCTACGAGCAGTACTTC.

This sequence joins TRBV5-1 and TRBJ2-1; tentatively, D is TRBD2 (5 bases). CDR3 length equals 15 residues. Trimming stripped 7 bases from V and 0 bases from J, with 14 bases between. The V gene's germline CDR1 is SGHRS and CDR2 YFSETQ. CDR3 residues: CASFEAGSSYNEQFF. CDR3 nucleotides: TGCGCCAGCTTCGAGGCGGGCAGCTCCTACAATGAGCAGTTCTTC. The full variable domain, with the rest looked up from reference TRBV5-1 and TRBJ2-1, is KAGVTQTPRYLIKTRGQQVTLSCSPISGHRSVSWYQQTPGQGLQFLFEYFSETQRNKGNFPGRFSGRQFSNSRSEMNVSTLELGDSALYLCASFEAGSSYNEQFFGPGTRLTVL.

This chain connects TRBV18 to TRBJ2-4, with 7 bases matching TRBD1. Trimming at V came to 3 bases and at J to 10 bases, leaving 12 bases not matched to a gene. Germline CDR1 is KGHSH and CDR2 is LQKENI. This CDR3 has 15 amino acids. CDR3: CASSPIRDRVIIQYF. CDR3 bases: TGTGCCAGCTCACCGATTAGAGACAGGGTGATTATTCAGTACTTC.

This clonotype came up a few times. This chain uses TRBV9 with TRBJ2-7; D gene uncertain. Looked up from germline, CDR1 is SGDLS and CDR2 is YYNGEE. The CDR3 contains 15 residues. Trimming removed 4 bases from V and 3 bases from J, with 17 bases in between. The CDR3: CASSPSRRNNYEQYF. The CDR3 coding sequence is TGTGCCAGCAGCCCGAGCCGACGGAATAACTACGAGCAGTACTTC. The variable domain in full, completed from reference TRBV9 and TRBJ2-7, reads DSGVTQTPKHLITATGQRVTLRCSPRSGDLSVYWYQQSLDQGLQFLIQYYNGEERAKGNILERFSAQQFPDLHSELNLSSLELGDSALYFCASSPSRRNNYEQYFGPGTRLTVT.

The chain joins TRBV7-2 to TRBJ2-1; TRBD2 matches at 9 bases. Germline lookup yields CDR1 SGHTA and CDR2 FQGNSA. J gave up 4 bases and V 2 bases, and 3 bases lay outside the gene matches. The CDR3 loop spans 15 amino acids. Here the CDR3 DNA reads TGTGCCAGCAGCTTAATAGCGGGGGCGTACAATGAGCAGTTCTTC. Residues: CASSLIAGAYNEQFF.

CDR3 in DNA: TGCGCCAGCAGACCCCCGACTAGCGGGAATTTGCATGAGCAGTTCTTC. It yields the protein CASRPPTSGNLHEQFF. This rearrangement joins TRBV5-1 to TRBJ2-1; 11 bases are a match to TRBD2. Trimming at V came to 5 bases and at J to 8 bases, leaving 12 bases not matched to a gene. From germline, CDR1 is SGHRS and CDR2 YFSETQ. The CDR3 is made up of 16 amino acids.

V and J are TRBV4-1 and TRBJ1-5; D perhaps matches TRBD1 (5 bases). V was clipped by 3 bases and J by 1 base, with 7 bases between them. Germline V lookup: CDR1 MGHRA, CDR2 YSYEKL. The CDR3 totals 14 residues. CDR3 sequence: CASSQGGSNQPQHF. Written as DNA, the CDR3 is TGCGCCAGCAGCCAGGGGGGAAGCAATCAGCCCCAGCATTTT.

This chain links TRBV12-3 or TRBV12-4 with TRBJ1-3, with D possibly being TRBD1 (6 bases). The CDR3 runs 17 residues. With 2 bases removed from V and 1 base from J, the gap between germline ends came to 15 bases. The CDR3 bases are TGTGCCAGCAGTTTATTTCTAACGGGGGCGTCTGGAAACACCATATATTTT. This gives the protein CASSLFLTGASGNTIYF.

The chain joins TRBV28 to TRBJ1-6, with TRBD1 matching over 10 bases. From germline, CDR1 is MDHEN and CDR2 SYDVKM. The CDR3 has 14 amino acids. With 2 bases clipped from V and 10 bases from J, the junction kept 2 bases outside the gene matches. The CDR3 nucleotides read TGTGCCAGCAGTTTAGGGACAGGGGTCTCACCCCTCCACTTT. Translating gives CASSLGTGVSPLHF.

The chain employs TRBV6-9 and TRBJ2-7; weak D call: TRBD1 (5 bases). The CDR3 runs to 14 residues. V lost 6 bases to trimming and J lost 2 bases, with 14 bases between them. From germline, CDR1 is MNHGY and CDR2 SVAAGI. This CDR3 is CASSPRTFAYEQYF. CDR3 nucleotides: TGTGCCAGCAGCCCCCGGACATTCGCCTACGAGCAGTACTTC.